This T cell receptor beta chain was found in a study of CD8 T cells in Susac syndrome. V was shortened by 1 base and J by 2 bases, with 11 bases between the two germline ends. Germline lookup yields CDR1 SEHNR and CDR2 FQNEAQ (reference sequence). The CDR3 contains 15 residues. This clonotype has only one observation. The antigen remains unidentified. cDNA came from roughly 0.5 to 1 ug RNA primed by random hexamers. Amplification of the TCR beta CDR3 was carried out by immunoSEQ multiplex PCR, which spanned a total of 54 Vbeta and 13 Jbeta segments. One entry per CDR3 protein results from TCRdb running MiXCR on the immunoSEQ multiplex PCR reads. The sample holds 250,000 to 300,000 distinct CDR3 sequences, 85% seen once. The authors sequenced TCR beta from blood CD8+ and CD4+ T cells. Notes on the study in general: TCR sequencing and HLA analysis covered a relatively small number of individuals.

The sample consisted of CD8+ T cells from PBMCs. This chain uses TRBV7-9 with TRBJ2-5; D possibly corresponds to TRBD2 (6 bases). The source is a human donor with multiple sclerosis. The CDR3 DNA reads TGTGCCAGCAGCTTAGTATTTAGCGGACAAGAGACCCAGTACTTC. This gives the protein CASSLVFSGQETQYF.